This entry concerns a single T cell receptor beta chain. Profiling relied on immunoSEQ multiplex PCR, and the TCRdb table lists in-frame clones only, not all of them. The repertoire holds approximately 30,000 clones, with 65% to 90% as singletons. Deletions cut 6 bases from V and 7 bases from J, with 4 bases between. CDR3 length equals 10 residues. Germline loops: CDR1 SNHLY, CDR2 FYNNEI. This sample was taken from a study of T cells in localized non-small cell lung cancer. The TCR was taken from a male donor aged 60 or over with stage III lung adenocarcinoma. This material consisted of peripheral blood, taken before any cancer treatment. J is TRBJ2-1 and V is TRBV2; D is unresolved. CDR3 DNA: TGTGCCAGCAGGGAAAATGAGCAGTTCTTC. Protein: CASRENEQFF. Full variable domain (remainder filled in from reference TRBV2 and TRBJ2-1): EPEVTQTPSHQVTQMGQEVILRCVPISNHLYFYWYRQILGQKVEFLVSFYNNEISEKSEIFDDQFSVERPDGSNFTLKIRSTKLEDSAMYFCASRENEQFFGPGTRLTVL.